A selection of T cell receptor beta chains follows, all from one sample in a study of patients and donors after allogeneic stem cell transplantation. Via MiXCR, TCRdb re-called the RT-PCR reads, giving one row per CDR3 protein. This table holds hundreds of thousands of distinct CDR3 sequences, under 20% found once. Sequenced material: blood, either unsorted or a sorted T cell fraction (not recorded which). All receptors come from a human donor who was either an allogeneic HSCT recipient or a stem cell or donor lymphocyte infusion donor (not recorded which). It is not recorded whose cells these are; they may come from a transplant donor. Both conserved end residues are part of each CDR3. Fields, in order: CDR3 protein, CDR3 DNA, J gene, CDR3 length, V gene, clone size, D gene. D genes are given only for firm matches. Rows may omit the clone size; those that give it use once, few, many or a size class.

cdr3_aa: CASSLLQGGGNTIYF
cdr3_nt: TGTGCCAGCAGCTTACTCCAGGGAGGAGGAAACACCATATATTTT
j_call: TRBJ1-3
cdr3_length: 15
v_call: TRBV7-6
clone_size: NA
d_call: NA

cdr3_aa: CAISVDLGPAYEQYF
cdr3_nt: TGTGCCATCAGTGTGGATCTCGGGCCAGCCTACGAGCAGTACTTC
j_call: TRBJ2-7
cdr3_length: 15
v_call: TRBV10-3
clone_size: few
d_call: NA

cdr3_aa: CASLIGDSTDTQYF
cdr3_nt: TGTGCCAGCCTTATCGGGGATAGCACAGATACGCAGTATTTT
j_call: TRBJ2-3
cdr3_length: 14
v_call: TRBV28
clone_size: few
d_call: NA

cdr3_aa: CASSLGEGATLGNQPQHF
cdr3_nt: TGTGCCAGCAGCTTGGGAGAGGGGGCAACTCTGGGCAATCAGCCCCAGCATTTT
j_call: TRBJ1-5
cdr3_length: 18
v_call: TRBV5-4
clone_size: few
d_call: TRBD1

cdr3_aa: CASSQVRAGSITNEKLFF
cdr3_nt: TGCGCCAGCAGCCAAGTCCGGGCAGGGAGCATCACTAATGAAAAACTGTTTTTT
j_call: TRBJ1-4
cdr3_length: 18
v_call: TRBV4-1
clone_size: few
d_call: NA

cdr3_aa: CASSRDRVGEKLFF
cdr3_nt: TGTGCCAGCAGCCGGGACAGGGTAGGGGAAAAACTGTTTTTT
j_call: TRBJ1-4
cdr3_length: 14
v_call: TRBV7-6
clone_size: NA
d_call: TRBD1

cdr3_aa: CASRLDSATYGYTF
cdr3_nt: TGTGCCAGCAGATTGGACAGTGCAACCTATGGCTACACCTTC
j_call: TRBJ1-2
cdr3_length: 14
v_call: TRBV6-1
clone_size: NA
d_call: NA

cdr3_aa: CASEDGFWDEKLFF
cdr3_nt: TGTGCCAGCGAGGACGGTTTCTGGGATGAAAAACTGTTTTTT
j_call: TRBJ1-4
cdr3_length: 14
v_call: TRBV9
clone_size: many
d_call: NA

cdr3_aa: CASSLFSGDSYEQYF
cdr3_nt: TGTGCCAGCAGCTTATTTTCAGGGGATTCCTACGAGCAGTACTTC
j_call: TRBJ2-7
cdr3_length: 15
v_call: TRBV7-9
clone_size: NA
d_call: NA

cdr3_aa: CASSPLWLAGYSYEQYF
cdr3_nt: TGTGCCAGCAGTCCCCTCTGGTTGGCAGGGTATTCCTACGAGCAGTACTTC
j_call: TRBJ2-7
cdr3_length: 17
v_call: TRBV12-3/TRBV12-4
clone_size: few
d_call: NA

cdr3_aa: CASSLGATGELFF
cdr3_nt: TGTGCCAGCAGTTTGGGGGCAACCGGGGAGCTGTTTTTT
j_call: TRBJ2-2
cdr3_length: 13
v_call: TRBV27
clone_size: NA
d_call: NA

cdr3_aa: CAWRPPGWTEAFF
cdr3_nt: TGTGCCTGGAGGCCCCCCGGGTGGACTGAAGCTTTCTTT
j_call: TRBJ1-1
cdr3_length: 13
v_call: TRBV30
clone_size: NA
d_call: NA

cdr3_aa: CASSRELGLVGEQYF
cdr3_nt: TGTGCCAGCAGTCGAGAGTTAGGACTAGTCGGCGAGCAGTACTTC
j_call: TRBJ2-7
cdr3_length: 15
v_call: TRBV3-1
clone_size: NA
d_call: TRBD2

cdr3_aa: CASSEGTYLTSGREQYF
cdr3_nt: TGTGCCAGCAGTGAAGGTACCTACTTGACTAGCGGGAGGGAGCAGTACTTC
j_call: TRBJ2-7
cdr3_length: 17
v_call: TRBV6-1
clone_size: few
d_call: TRBD2

cdr3_aa: CASSRPGHTNTGELFF
cdr3_nt: TGTGCCAGCAGTCGTCCGGGACATACGAACACCGGGGAGCTGTTTTTT
j_call: TRBJ2-2
cdr3_length: 16
v_call: TRBV12-3/TRBV12-4
clone_size: NA
d_call: NA

cdr3_aa: CASSNKGTYEQYF
cdr3_nt: TGTGCCAGCAGCAATAAAGGGACCTACGAGCAGTACTTC
j_call: TRBJ2-7
cdr3_length: 13
v_call: TRBV21-1
clone_size: NA
d_call: NA

cdr3_aa: CASRGTSDTQYF
cdr3_nt: TGTGCCAGCAGAGGGACGAGTGATACGCAGTATTTT
j_call: TRBJ2-3
cdr3_length: 12
v_call: TRBV25-1
clone_size: NA
d_call: NA

cdr3_aa: CASSLGPGLAEFNEQFF
cdr3_nt: TGTGCCAGCAGCTTGGGGCCGGGACTAGCGGAATTCAATGAGCAGTTCTTC
j_call: TRBJ2-1
cdr3_length: 17
v_call: TRBV5-6
clone_size: NA
d_call: TRBD2

cdr3_aa: CASSPPQATYEQYF
cdr3_nt: TGTGCCAGCAGTCCGCCCCAGGCAACCTACGAGCAGTACTTC
j_call: TRBJ2-7
cdr3_length: 14
v_call: TRBV12-3/TRBV12-4
clone_size: NA
d_call: NA

cdr3_aa: CASSVRTVQLYGYTF
cdr3_nt: TGTGCCAGCAGCGTCAGGACAGTCCAACTCTATGGCTACACCTTC
j_call: TRBJ1-2
cdr3_length: 15
v_call: TRBV5-6
clone_size: few
d_call: NA

cdr3_aa: CASRGGQGRNSPLHF
cdr3_nt: TGTGCCAGCAGAGGGGGACAGGGGCGTAATTCACCCCTCCACTTT
j_call: TRBJ1-6
cdr3_length: 15
v_call: TRBV12-3/TRBV12-4
clone_size: many
d_call: TRBD1

cdr3_aa: CASRQDQGTYEQYF
cdr3_nt: TGCGCCAGCAGGCAGGATCAGGGCACCTACGAGCAGTACTTC
j_call: TRBJ2-7
cdr3_length: 14
v_call: TRBV4-3
clone_size: few
d_call: NA

cdr3_aa: CASSFVWGDTQYF
cdr3_nt: TGTGCCAGCAGTTTTGTTTGGGGAGATACGCAGTATTTT
j_call: TRBJ2-3
cdr3_length: 13
v_call: TRBV12-3/TRBV12-4
clone_size: many
d_call: NA

cdr3_aa: CASSPFLADSTDTQYF
cdr3_nt: TGCGCCAGCAGCCCTTTCCTAGCGGATAGCACAGATACGCAGTATTTT
j_call: TRBJ2-3
cdr3_length: 16
v_call: TRBV4-3
clone_size: NA
d_call: TRBD2

cdr3_aa: CASSQEPIMRNYGYTF
cdr3_nt: TGCGCCAGCAGCCAAGAACCGATCATGAGGAACTATGGCTACACCTTC
j_call: TRBJ1-2
cdr3_length: 16
v_call: TRBV4-3
clone_size: few
d_call: NA

cdr3_aa: CASSEEAGNSYEQYF
cdr3_nt: TGTGCCAGCAGTGAAGAGGCAGGGAACTCCTACGAGCAGTACTTC
j_call: TRBJ2-7
cdr3_length: 15
v_call: TRBV6-1
clone_size: few
d_call: NA

cdr3_aa: CASRDLGAGKNIQYF
cdr3_nt: TGTGCCAGCAGGGACCTCGGAGCGGGCAAAAACATTCAGTACTTC
j_call: TRBJ2-4
cdr3_length: 15
v_call: TRBV6-1
clone_size: few
d_call: NA

cdr3_aa: CSVVGRSSSYEQYF
cdr3_nt: TGCAGCGTGGTAGGGCGTTCCTCCTCCTACGAGCAGTACTTC
j_call: TRBJ2-7
cdr3_length: 14
v_call: TRBV29-1
clone_size: few
d_call: NA